This T cell receptor (beta chain) was identified in a study of regulatory T cells in long-lasting Graves disease. Time point given: newly diagnosed GD, antithyroid drugs for less than 3 months. PBMCs were the source of the RNA used for TCR sequencing. Combining iRepertoire HTBI primers with Arm-PCR of CDR3 regions, the authors built TCR beta libraries. TCRdb reanalysed the multiplex PCR reads using MiXCR and keeps one entry per CDR3 protein. Here the sample spans some 330,000 distinct CDR3 sequences, over 9.5% being singletons. Trimming pared 1 base from V and 3 bases from J, leaving 9 bases between. Germline loops: CDR1 SGHAT, CDR2 FQNNGV. This CDR3 has 15 residues. This sample also belongs to another study, concerning T cells in Graves' hyperthyroidism and ophthalmopathy. This second report adds: By a 13 V-J model, ophthalmopathy was set apart from stable hyperthyroidism.

The sample in question was peripheral blood mononuclear cells (PBMCs), obtained at new diagnosis, from a patient treated with antithyroid drugs. The chain joins TRBV11-2 to TRBJ2-2; TRBD2 is a possible D gene (5 bases). The TCR originated in a woman younger than 35 with Graves disease. The CDR3 DNA follows: TGTGCCAGCAGCTTAGCCGACTACTACACCGGGGAGCTGTTTTTT. Protein product: CASSLADYYTGELFF.